This T cell receptor (beta chain) was documented in a study of cytomegalovirus exposure and HLA in healthy donors. General study results and limits: In a later analysis, HLA-C alleles had the fewest associated TCRs, DRB1 alleles the most. For most TCR beta V segments, an earlier analysis put the productive rate at about 87% or about 30% of the time. Researchers catalogued some 160 TCR beta chains as cytomegalovirus-associated.

CDR1 and CDR2 from the germline V gene are SGHTA and FQGTGA. CDR3 length: 18 amino acids. The ends were cut back, 0 bases at V and 5 bases at J, with 17 bases in the middle. PCR used 60 Vbeta primers and 13 Jbeta primers. Only in-frame clones appear in the TCRdb table, and some are missing; sequencing was by immunoSEQ multiplex PCR. The repertoire holds 150,000 to 200,000 clones, with about 76% as singletons. Of note for this clone: Its target is not known.

Sequencing was done on a sample of PBMCs. This sequence joins TRBV7-3 and TRBJ1-6; D is perhaps TRBD1 (5 bases). The TCR was taken from a woman between 45 and 60 years old in good health and CMV-seronegative. The CDR3 loop reads CASSLTAPGQANNSPLHF. The CDR3 nucleotides are TGTGCCAGCAGCTTAACTGCCCCAGGGCAGGCAAATAATTCACCCCTCCACTTT. Supplemented by reference TRBV7-3 and TRBJ1-6, the full variable domain reads GAGVSQTPSNKVTEKGKYVELRCDPISGHTALYWYRQSLGQGPEFLIYFQGTGAADDSGLPNDRFFAVRPEGSVSTLKIQRTERGDSAVYLCASSLTAPGQANNSPLHFGNGTRLTVT.